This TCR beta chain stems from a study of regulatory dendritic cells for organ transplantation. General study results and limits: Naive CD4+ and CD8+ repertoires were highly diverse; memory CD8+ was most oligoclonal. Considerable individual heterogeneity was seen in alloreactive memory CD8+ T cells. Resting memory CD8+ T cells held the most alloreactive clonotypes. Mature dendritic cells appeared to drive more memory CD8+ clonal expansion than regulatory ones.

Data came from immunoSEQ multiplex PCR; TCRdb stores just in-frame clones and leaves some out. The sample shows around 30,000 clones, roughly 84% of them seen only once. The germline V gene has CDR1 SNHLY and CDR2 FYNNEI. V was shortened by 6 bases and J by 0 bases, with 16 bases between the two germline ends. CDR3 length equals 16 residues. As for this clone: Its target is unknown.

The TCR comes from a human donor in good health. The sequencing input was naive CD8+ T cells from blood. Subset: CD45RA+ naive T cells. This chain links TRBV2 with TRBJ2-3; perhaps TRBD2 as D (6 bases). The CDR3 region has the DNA TGTGCCAGCAGCAAGGGAGTAGCGGCAAGCACAGATACGCAGTATTTT. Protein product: CASSKGVAASTDTQYF.